A selection of T cell receptor beta chains follows, all from one sample in a study of blood T cell repertoires in COVID-19. Libraries were prepared by immunoSEQ multiplex PCR; TCRdb keeps only in-frame clonotypes and omits some of them. The sample shows a few hundred thousand clones, over 75% of them seen only once. The material sequenced was PBMCs or T cells enriched from blood (not recorded which). These receptors all stem from a woman in her thirties who had recovered from COVID-19. CDR3s include the opening cysteine and the closing phenylalanine or tryptophan. Each record gives: V gene, J gene, clone size, CDR3 length, D gene, CDR3 protein, CDR3 DNA. A D gene is named only where the DNA matches it firmly. The listing skips clone size in some rows; elsewhere it reads once, few, many or a size class.

>TRBV2|TRBJ1-5|.|15|.
CASSALRAPNQPQHF
TGTGCCAGCAGTGCCCTGCGGGCCCCCAATCAGCCCCAGCATTTT
>TRBV5-4|TRBJ2-1|.|15|TRBD1
CASSSGQGAYNEQFF
TGTGCCAGCAGCTCTGGACAGGGGGCCTACAATGAGCAGTTCTTC
>TRBV5-5|TRBJ2-1|.|12|.
CASSDGGTEQFF
TGTGCCAGCAGCGATGGGGGGACCGAGCAGTTCTTC
>TRBV11-3|TRBJ2-1|once|11|.
CASLRSGVRFF
TGTGCCAGCTTACGGTCAGGGGTACGGTTCTTC
>TRBV7-2|TRBJ1-4|.|12|.
CASSLSGEKLFF
TGTGCCAGCAGCTTATCAGGGGAAAAACTGTTTTTT
>TRBV7-2|TRBJ2-5|.|13|TRBD2
CASSPGGGETQYF
TGTGCCAGCAGCCCCGGGGGAGGGGAGACCCAGTACTTC
>TRBV28|TRBJ1-3|.|15|.
CASSHTGSSGNTIYF
TGTGCCAGCAGTCACACAGGGTCGTCCGGAAACACCATATATTTT
>TRBV2|TRBJ1-5|once|15|TRBD1
CASSRGQGNGQPQHF
TGTGCCAGCAGTCGAGGACAGGGGAACGGACAGCCCCAGCATTTT
>TRBV27|TRBJ2-7|.|13|.
CASSLTAAYEQYF
TGTGCCAGCAGTCTCACTGCTGCCTACGAGCAGTACTTC
>TRBV5-1|TRBJ1-6|.|13|.
CASRTDYNSPLHF
TGCGCCAGCCGCACAGATTATAATTCACCCCTCCACTTT
>TRBV12-3/TRBV12-4|TRBJ1-5|.|12|.
CASSLRRQPQHF
TGTGCCAGCAGTTTACGGAGGCAGCCCCAGCATTTT
>TRBV27|TRBJ1-2|.|14|.
CASARPGADYGYTF
TGTGCCAGTGCCAGGCCAGGGGCAGACTATGGCTACACCTTC
>TRBV5-4|TRBJ2-4|.|14|.
CASTNQAEKNIQYF
TGTGCCAGCACCAACCAGGCAGAGAAAAACATTCAGTACTTC
>TRBV18|TRBJ2-3|.|16|.
CASSLVTGGDPDTQYF
TGTGCCAGCTCACTCGTTACGGGGGGCGACCCAGATACGCAGTATTTT
>TRBV12-3/TRBV12-4|TRBJ1-5|.|13|.
CASSAWGDQPQHF
TGTGCCAGCAGCGCCTGGGGGGATCAGCCCCAGCATTTT
>TRBV12-3/TRBV12-4|TRBJ2-7|.|13|.
CASSFWHPYEQYF
TGTGCCAGCAGTTTCTGGCACCCTTACGAGCAGTACTTC
>TRBV18|TRBJ2-7|.|13|.
CASSPRVSYEQYF
TGTGCCAGCTCACCGAGAGTTTCCTACGAGCAGTACTTC